The T cell receptor (beta chain) under discussion was sequenced for a study of cytomegalovirus exposure and HLA in healthy donors. Use of 60 Vbeta and 13 Jbeta primers characterized the PCR. This table comes from immunoSEQ multiplex PCR, and its TCRdb copy is limited to in-frame clones, with some not included. The sample lists tens of thousands of clones; less than 75% were seen once. CDR3 length equals 13 residues. The germline V gene encodes CDR1 SGHTA and CDR2 FQGNSA. With 3 bases removed from V and 5 bases from J, the gap between germline ends came to 7 bases. The source material was PBMCs. This chain joins TRBV7-2 and TRBJ1-4; no clear D. The receptor was isolated from a man in his sixties in good health and CMV-seropositive. The CDR3 is CASSFGRNEKLFF. The CDR3 DNA follows: TGTGCCAGCAGCTTTGGCAGAAATGAAAAACTGTTTTTT.